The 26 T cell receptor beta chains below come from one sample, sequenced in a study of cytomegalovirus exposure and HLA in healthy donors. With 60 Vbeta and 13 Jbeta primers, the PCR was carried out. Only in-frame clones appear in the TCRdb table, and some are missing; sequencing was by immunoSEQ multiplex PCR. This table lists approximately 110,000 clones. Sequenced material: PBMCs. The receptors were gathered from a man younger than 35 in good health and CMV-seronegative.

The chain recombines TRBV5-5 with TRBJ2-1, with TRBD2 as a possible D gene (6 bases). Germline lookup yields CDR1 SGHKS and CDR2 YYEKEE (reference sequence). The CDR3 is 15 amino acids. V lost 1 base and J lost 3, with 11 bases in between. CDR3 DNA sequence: TGTGCCAGCAGCTTGACTAGCTTGGGCTACAATGAGCAGTTCTTC. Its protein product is CASSLTSLGYNEQFF.

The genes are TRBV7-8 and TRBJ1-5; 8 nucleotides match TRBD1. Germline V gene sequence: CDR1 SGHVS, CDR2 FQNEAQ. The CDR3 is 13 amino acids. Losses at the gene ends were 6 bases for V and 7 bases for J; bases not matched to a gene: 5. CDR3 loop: CASSRTGRQPQHF. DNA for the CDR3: TGTGCCAGCAGTCGGACAGGGAGACAGCCCCAGCATTTT.

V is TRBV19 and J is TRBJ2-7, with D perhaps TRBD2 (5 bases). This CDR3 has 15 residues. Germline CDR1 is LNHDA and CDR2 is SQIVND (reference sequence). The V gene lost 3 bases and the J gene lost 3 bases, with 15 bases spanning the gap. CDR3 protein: CASSIAGEPSYEQYF. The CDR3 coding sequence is TGTGCCAGTAGTATCGCTGGGGAGCCGAGCTACGAGCAGTACTTC.

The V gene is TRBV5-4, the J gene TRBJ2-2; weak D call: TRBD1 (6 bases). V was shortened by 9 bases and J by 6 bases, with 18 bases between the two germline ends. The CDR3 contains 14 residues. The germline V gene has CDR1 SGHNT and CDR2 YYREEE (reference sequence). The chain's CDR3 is CAISRTDESGELFF. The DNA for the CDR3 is TGTGCCATCAGTCGGACAGACGAATCCGGGGAGCTGTTTTTT. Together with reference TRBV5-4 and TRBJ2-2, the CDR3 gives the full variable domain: ETGVTQSPTHLIKTRGQQVTLRCSSQSGHNTVSWYQQALGQGPQFIFQYYREEENGRGNFPPRFSGLQFPNYSSELNVNALELDDSALYLCAISRTDESGELFFGEGSRLTVL.

The chain's CDR3 is CASSLRGLPGNTIYF. The DNA of the CDR3 is TGTGCCAGCAGTCTCAGGGGGCTTCCGGGAAACACCATATATTTT. The chain combines TRBV6-5 with TRBJ1-3; 8 positions agree with TRBD1. Germline V CDR1 and CDR2: MNHEY, SVGAGI. V dropped 5 bases and J dropped 4; count of bases not matched to a gene: 7. This CDR3 is 15 amino acids long.

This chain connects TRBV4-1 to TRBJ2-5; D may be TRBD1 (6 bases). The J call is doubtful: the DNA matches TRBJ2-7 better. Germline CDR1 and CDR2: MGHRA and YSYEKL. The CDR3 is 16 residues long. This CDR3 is CASSRGPWTDAYEQYF. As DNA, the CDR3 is TGCGCCAGCAGCCGCGGCCCATGGACAGACGCCTACGAGCAGTACTTC.

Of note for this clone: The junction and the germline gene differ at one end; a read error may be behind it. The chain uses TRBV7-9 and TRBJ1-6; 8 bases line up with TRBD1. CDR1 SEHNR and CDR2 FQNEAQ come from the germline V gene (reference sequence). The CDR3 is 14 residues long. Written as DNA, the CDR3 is TGTGCCAGCAGCCCGGGACAGGCAAATTCACCCCCCCACTTT. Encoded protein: CASSPGQANSPPHF.

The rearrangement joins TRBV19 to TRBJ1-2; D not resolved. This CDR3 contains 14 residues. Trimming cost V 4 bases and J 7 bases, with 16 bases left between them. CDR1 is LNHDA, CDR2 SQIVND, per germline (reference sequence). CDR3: CASSNTLPGVGYTF. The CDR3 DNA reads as TGTGCCAGTAGTAACACCCTCCCCGGGGTTGGCTACACCTTC.

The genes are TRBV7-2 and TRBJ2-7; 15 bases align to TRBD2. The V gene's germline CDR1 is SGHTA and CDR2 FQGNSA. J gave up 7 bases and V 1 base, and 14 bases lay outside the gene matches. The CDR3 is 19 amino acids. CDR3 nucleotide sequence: TGTGCCAGCAGCTTAGAGCCTCTTCCGGGACTAGCGGGAGGCTGGGAGCAGTACTTC. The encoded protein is CASSLEPLPGLAGGWEQYF. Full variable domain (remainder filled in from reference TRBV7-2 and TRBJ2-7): GAGVSQSPSNKVTEKGKDVELRCDPISGHTALYWYRQSLGQGLEFLIYFQGNSAPDKSGLPSDRFSAERTGGSVSTLTIQRTQQEDSAVYLCASSLEPLPGLAGGWEQYFGPGTRLTVT.

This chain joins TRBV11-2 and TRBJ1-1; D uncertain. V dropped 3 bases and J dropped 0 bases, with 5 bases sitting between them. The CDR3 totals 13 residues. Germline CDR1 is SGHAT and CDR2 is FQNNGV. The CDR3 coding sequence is TGTGCCAGCAGCTTTACAGTGAACACTGAAGCTTTCTTT. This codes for CASSFTVNTEAFF.

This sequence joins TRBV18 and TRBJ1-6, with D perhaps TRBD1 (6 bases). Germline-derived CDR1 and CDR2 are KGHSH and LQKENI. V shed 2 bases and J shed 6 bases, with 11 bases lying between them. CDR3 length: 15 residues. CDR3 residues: CASSPEGVGNSPLHF. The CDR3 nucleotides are TGTGCCAGCTCACCAGAGGGGGTAGGTAATTCACCCCTCCACTTT.

This chain's CDR3 is CASSLRTGGRGTEAFF. The CDR3 nucleotides read TGTGCCAGCAGTTTACGGACAGGGGGAAGAGGGACTGAAGCTTTCTTT. The chain carries TRBV27 and TRBJ1-1; 10 bases are a match to TRBD1. Germline trimming cut 2 bases from V and 5 bases from J; bases unmatched to any gene: 8. This CDR3 region has 16 residues. CDR1 and CDR2 (germline): MNHEY, SMNVEV (reference sequence).

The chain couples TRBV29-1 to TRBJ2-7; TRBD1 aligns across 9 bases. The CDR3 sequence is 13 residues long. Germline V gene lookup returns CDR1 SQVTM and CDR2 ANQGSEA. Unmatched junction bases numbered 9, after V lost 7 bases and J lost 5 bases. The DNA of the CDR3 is TGCAGCGCCTCGGACAGGGGTACCGACGAGCAGTACTTC. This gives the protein CSASDRGTDEQYF.

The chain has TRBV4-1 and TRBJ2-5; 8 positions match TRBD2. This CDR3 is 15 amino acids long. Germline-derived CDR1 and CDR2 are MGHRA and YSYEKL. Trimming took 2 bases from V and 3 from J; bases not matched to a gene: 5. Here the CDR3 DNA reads TGCGCCAGCAGCCAATACGGGGGGGCGGAAGAGACCCAGTACTTC. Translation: CASSQYGGAEETQYF.

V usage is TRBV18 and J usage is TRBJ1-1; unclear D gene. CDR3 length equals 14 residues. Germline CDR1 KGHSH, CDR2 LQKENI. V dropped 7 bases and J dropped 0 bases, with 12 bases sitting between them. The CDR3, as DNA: TGTGCCAGCTTGCCGGAGTTAATGAACACTGAAGCTTTCTTT. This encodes CASLPELMNTEAFF.

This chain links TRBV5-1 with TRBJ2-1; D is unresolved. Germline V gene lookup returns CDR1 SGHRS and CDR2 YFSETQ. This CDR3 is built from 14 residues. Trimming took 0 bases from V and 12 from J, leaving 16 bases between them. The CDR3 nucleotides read TGCGCCAGCAGCTTGGAGCTAACTGGGCCAGGGCAGTTCTTC. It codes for CASSLELTGPGQFF. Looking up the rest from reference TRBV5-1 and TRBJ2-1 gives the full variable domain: KAGVTQTPRYLIKTRGQQVTLSCSPISGHRSVSWYQQTPGQGLQFLFEYFSETQRNKGNFPGRFSGRQFSNSRSEMNVSTLELGDSALYLCASSLELTGPGQFFGPGTRLTVL.

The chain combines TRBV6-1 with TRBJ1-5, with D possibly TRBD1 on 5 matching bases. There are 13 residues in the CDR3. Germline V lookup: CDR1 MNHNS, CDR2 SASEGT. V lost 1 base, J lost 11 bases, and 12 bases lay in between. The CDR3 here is CASSEGLTRAQHF. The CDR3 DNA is TGTGCCAGCAGTGAAGGCTTGACCAGGGCCCAGCATTTT.

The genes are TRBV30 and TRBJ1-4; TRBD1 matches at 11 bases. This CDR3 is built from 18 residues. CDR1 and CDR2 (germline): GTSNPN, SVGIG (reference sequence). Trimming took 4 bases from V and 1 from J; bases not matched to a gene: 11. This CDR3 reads CAWTLFRDRGKTNEKLFF. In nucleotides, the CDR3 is TGTGCCTGGACCCTTTTCCGGGACAGGGGGAAAACTAATGAAAAACTGTTTTTT.

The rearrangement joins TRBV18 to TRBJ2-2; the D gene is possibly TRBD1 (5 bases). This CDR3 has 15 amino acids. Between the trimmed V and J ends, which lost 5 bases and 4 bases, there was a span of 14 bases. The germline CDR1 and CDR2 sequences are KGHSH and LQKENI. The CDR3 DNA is TGTGCCAGCTCATCAGGGATTGGGGTCACCGGGGAGCTGTTTTTT. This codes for CASSSGIGVTGELFF. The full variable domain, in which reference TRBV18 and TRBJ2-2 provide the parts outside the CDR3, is NAGVMQNPRHLVRRRGQEARLRCSPMKGHSHVYWYRQLPEEGLKFMVYLQKENIIDESGMPKERFSAEFPKEGPSILRIQQVVRGDSAAYFCASSSGIGVTGELFFGEGSRLTVL.

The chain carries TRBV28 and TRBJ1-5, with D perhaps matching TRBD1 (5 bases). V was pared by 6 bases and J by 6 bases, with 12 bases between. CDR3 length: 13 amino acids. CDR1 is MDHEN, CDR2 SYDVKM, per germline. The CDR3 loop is CASRRPGLQPQHF. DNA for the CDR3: TGTGCCAGCAGACGTCCAGGGCTTCAGCCCCAGCATTTT. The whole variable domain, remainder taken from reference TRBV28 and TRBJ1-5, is DVKVTQSSRYLVKRTGEKVFLECVQDMDHENMFWYRQDPGLGLRLIYFSYDVKMKEKGDIPEGYSVSREKKERFSLILESASTNQTSMYLCASRRPGLQPQHFGDGTRLSIL.

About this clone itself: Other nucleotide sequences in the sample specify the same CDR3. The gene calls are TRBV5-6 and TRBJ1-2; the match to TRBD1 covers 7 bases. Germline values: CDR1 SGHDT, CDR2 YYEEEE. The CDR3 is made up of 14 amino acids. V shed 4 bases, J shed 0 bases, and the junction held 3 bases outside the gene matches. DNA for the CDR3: TGTGCCAGCAGCCTCAGGGGGTCTAACTATGGCTACACCTTC. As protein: CASSLRGSNYGYTF.

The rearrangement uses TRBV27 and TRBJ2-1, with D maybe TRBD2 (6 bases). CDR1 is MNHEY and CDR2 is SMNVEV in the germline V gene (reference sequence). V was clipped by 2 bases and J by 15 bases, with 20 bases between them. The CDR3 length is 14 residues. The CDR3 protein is CASSLEPGLSIRFF. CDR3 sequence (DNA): TGTGCCAGCAGTTTAGAACCGGGACTTTCTATTCGGTTCTTC.

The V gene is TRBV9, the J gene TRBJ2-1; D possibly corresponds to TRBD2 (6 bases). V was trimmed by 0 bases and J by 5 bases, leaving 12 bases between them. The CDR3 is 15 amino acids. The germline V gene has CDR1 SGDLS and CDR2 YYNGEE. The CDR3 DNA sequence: TGTGCCAGCAGCGTAGACCCGGGAGAGAACAATGAGCAGTTCTTC. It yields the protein CASSVDPGENNEQFF. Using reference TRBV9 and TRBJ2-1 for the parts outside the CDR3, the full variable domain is DSGVTQTPKHLITATGQRVTLRCSPRSGDLSVYWYQQSLDQGLQFLIQYYNGEERAKGNILERFSAQQFPDLHSELNLSSLELGDSALYFCASSVDPGENNEQFFGPGTRLTVL.

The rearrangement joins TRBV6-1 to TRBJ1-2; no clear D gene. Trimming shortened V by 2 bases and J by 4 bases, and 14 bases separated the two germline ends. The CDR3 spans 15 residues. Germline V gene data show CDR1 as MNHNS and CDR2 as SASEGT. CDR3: CASSETYQDSYGYTF. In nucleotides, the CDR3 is TGTGCCAGCAGTGAAACTTACCAGGATAGCTATGGCTACACCTTC.

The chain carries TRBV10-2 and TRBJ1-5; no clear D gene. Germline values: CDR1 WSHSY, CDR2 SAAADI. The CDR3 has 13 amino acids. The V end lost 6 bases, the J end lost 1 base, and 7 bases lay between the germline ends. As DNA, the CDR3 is TGCGCCAGCAGAGTGGGCAGCAATCAGCCCCAGCATTTT. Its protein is CASRVGSNQPQHF.

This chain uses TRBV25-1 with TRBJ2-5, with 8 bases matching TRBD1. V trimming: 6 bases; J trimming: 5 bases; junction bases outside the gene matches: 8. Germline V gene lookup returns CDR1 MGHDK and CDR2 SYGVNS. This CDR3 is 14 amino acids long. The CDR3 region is CASSYAGGGETQYF. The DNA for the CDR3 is TGTGCCAGCAGCTACGCAGGGGGCGGTGAGACCCAGTACTTC. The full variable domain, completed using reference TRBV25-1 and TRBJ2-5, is EADIYQTPRYLVIGTGKKITLECSQTMGHDKMYWYQQDPGMELHLIHYSYGVNSTEKGDLSSESTVSRIRTEHFPLTLESARPSHTSQYLCASSYAGGGETQYFGPGTRLLVL.